This T cell receptor (beta chain) was sequenced during a study of radiotherapy plus CTLA-4 blockade in lung cancer. The protocol was immunoSEQ multiplex PCR, while the TCRdb copy is restricted to in-frame clones and leaves out a portion. The sample carries approximately 40,000 clones, 70% to 90% recorded once. Unmatched junction bases numbered 8, after V lost 3 bases and J lost 4 bases. Germline assignment: CDR1 SGHRS and CDR2 YFSETQ. The CDR3 is made up of 17 amino acids. This receptor was taken from a human donor with non-small cell lung cancer whose response to radiotherapy plus ipilimumab could not be evaluated. V is TRBV5-1 and J is TRBJ2-1; 12 positions agree with TRBD2. This sample comprised peripheral blood, obtained from a patient treated with radiotherapy plus ipilimumab. The CDR3, as DNA: TGCGCCAGCAGCTCCGGTGTGACTAGCGGGAGATACAATGAGCAGTTCTTC. Translating it yields CASSSGVTSGRYNEQFF.